The clone carrying this T cell receptor (beta chain) occurred a few times. In the same sample, other DNA sequences code for this CDR3. Germline V gives CDR1 GTSNPN, CDR2 SVGIG (reference sequence). The CDR3 has 13 residues. V trimming: 4 bases; J trimming: 4 bases; junction bases outside the gene matches: 4. This specimen belongs to a study of cytomegalovirus exposure and HLA in healthy donors. Vbeta (60) and Jbeta (13) primers were used in the PCR. Original data processing: The authors later counted roughly 87 million unique TCR beta chains, 9 million to 14 million of them shared. Generated by immunoSEQ multiplex PCR, the TCRdb table keeps only in-frame clones and is missing some. For V, J and clone size, that table is used; D and trimming come from the DNA. Of some 150,000 clones in the sample, roughly 79% were seen once.

Sequenced input: PBMCs. The sequence derives from a woman between 45 and 65 years old in good health and CMV-seronegative. The rearrangement links TRBV30 to TRBJ2-1; the match to TRBD2 covers 7 bases. The CDR3 loop is CAWTSGVYNEQFF. The CDR3 DNA reads as TGTGCCTGGACTAGCGGAGTGTACAATGAGCAGTTCTTC.